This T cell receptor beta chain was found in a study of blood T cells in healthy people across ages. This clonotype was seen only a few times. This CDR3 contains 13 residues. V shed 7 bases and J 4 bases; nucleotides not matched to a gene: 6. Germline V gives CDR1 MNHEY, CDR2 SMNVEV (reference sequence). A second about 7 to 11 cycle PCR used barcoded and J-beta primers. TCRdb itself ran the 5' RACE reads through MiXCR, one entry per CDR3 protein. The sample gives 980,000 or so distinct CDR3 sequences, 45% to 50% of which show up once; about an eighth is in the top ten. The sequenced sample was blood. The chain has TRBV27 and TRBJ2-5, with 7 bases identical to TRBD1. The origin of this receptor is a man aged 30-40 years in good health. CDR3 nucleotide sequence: TGTGCCAGCACCGCGACAGGGTCAGAGACCCAGTACTTC. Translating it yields CASTATGSETQYF.